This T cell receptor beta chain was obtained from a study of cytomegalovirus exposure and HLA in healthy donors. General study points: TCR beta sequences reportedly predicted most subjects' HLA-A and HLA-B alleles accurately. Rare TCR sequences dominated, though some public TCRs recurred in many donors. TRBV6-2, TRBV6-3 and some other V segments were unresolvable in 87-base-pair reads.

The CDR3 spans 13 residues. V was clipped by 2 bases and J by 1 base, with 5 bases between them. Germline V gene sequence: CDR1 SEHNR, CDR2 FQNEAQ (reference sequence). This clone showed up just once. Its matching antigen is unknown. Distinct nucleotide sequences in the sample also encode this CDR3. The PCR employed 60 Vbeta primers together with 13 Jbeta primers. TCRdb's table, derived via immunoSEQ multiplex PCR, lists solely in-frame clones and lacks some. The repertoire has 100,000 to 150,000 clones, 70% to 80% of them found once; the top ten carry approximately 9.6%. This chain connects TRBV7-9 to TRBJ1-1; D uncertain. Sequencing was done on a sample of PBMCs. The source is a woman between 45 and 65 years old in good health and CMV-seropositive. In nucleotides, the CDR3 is TGTGCCAGCAGCTTACCGGGGAACACTGAAGCTTTCTTT. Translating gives CASSLPGNTEAFF.